A single sample gave rise to the 13 T cell receptor beta chains below, sequenced in a study of T cells in narcolepsy. Profiled with immunoSEQ multiplex PCR; TCRdb holds only in-frame clones, not every one. The sample yields fewer than 35,000 clones, roughly 77% seen once. The sequencing sample was made of CD45RA- memory CD4+ T cells from PBMCs. The receptors shown here come from a human donor with narcolepsy.

This clone has more than one count but fewer than ten. This chain connects TRBV7-9 to TRBJ1-2; 10 nucleotides align to TRBD1. This CDR3 spans 15 amino acids. Germline V lookup: CDR1 SEHNR, CDR2 FQNEAQ (reference sequence). V lost 5 bases to trimming and J lost 3 bases; unmatched junction nucleotides: 6. The CDR3 protein is CASSQGTGEDYGYTF. As DNA, the CDR3 is TGTGCCAGCAGCCAAGGGACAGGGGAAGACTATGGCTACACCTTC.

The chain joins TRBV29-1 to TRBJ1-6; D call uncertain. The V and J ends lost 6 bases and 7 bases respectively, with 13 bases between them. This CDR3 spans 13 amino acids. The V gene's germline CDR1 is SQVTM and CDR2 ANQGSEA. Written as DNA, the CDR3 is TGCAGCGTCGCAGAAAACGCGAATTCACCCCTCCACTTT. Translated: CSVAENANSPLHF.

V and J are TRBV5-1 and TRBJ1-6; a possible D gene is TRBD1 (6 bases). CDR3 length: 16 residues. V was clipped by 4 bases and J by 9 bases, with 20 bases between them. CDR1 is SGHRS, CDR2 YFSETQ, per germline. CDR3: CASSIFRGKSGSPLHF. CDR3 DNA: TGCGCCAGCAGCATATTCAGGGGTAAGTCTGGTTCACCCCTCCACTTT.

For this clone: Other DNA sequences from this sample encode an identical CDR3 as well. The chain has TRBV27 and TRBJ2-7; 12 nucleotides line up with TRBD2. CDR3 size: 16 residues. Germline V lookup: CDR1 MNHEY, CDR2 SMNVEV (reference sequence). With V trimmed by 1 base and J by 5 bases, 6 bases remained unmatched. The CDR3 sequence: CASSLLTSGRPNEQYF. The CDR3 nucleotides read TGTGCCAGCAGTTTATTGACTAGCGGGAGACCCAACGAGCAGTACTTC.

V is TRBV4-3 and J is TRBJ2-3, with 8 nucleotides matching TRBD2. This CDR3 region has 16 residues. Unmatched junction bases numbered 6, after V lost 1 base and J lost 3 bases. The germline CDR1 and CDR2 sequences are LGHNA and YSLEER. CDR3 in amino acids: CASSQVAGGRTDTQYF. The CDR3 bases are TGCGCCAGCAGCCAAGTGGCGGGAGGTAGGACAGATACGCAGTATTTT.

V gene TRBV10-3 combines with J gene TRBJ1-2; D unclear. Germline V gene lookup returns CDR1 ENHRY and CDR2 SYGVKD. The CDR3 has 13 amino acids. With 0 bases removed from V and 5 bases from J, the gap between germline ends came to 7 bases. CDR3 coding DNA: TGTGCCATCAGTGAGTCGGAGATTTATGGCTACACCTTC. It encodes CAISESEIYGYTF.

The chain couples TRBV4-3 to TRBJ1-2; no reliable D call. This CDR3 region has 14 residues. V was clipped by 3 bases and J by 3 bases, with 11 bases between them. The germline V gene has CDR1 LGHNA and CDR2 YSLEER. The CDR3 spells CASSHGGRDYGYTF. In DNA form, the CDR3 reads TGCGCCAGCAGCCACGGCGGGAGGGACTATGGCTACACCTTC.

This chain uses TRBV2 with TRBJ2-1; a possible D gene is TRBD1 (5 bases). CDR3 length: 12 residues. Trimming cost V 6 bases and J 8 bases, with 11 bases left between them. The germline gives CDR1 SNHLY, CDR2 FYNNEI. The CDR3 DNA is TGTGCCAGCAGCCAAGACAGCGATGAGCAGTTCTTC. This sequence encodes CASSQDSDEQFF.

The CDR3 DNA reads TGTGCCACCATGGATAGCGGGAGGGCAGCTGGCGGGGAGCTGTTTTTT. It specifies CATMDSGRAAGGELFF. The chain couples TRBV28 to TRBJ2-2, with 11 bases fitting TRBD2. The CDR3 contains 16 residues. V lost 10 bases to trimming and J lost 7 bases; unmatched junction nucleotides: 14. CDR1 and CDR2 from the germline V gene are MDHEN and SYDVKM.

The chain has TRBV4-3 and TRBJ2-7; D might be TRBD2 (5 bases). Germline V gene data show CDR1 as LGHNA and CDR2 as YSLEER. The CDR3 is 14 residues long. The V and J ends lost 4 bases and 3 bases respectively, with 13 bases between them. The CDR3 protein is CASSPDTAVYEQYF. In DNA, the CDR3 is TGCGCCAGCAGCCCCGATACAGCGGTCTACGAGCAGTACTTC.

The V gene is TRBV11-3, the J gene TRBJ1-2, with D maybe TRBD1 (5 bases). CDR3 length: 13 amino acids. Germline V gene lookup returns CDR1 SGHNT and CDR2 YENEEA. The V gene lost 5 bases and the J gene lost 8 bases, with 15 bases spanning the gap. CDR3 protein: CASSPGQGSGYTF. The CDR3 coding sequence is TGTGCCAGCAGCCCCGGACAAGGGTCCGGCTACACCTTC.

The rearrangement links TRBV11-2 to TRBJ2-1, with a weak D call TRBD1 (6 bases). CDR3 length: 19 residues. The V gene lost 5 bases and the J gene lost 4 bases, with 27 bases spanning the gap. The germline CDR1 and CDR2 sequences are SGHAT and FQNNGV. The DNA of the CDR3 is TGTGCCAGCAGCCCTATACGTCGTGCCCCGAGGGGGTCTTACAATGAGCAGTTCTTC. Its protein product is CASSPIRRAPRGSYNEQFF.

J is TRBJ1-1 and V is TRBV19, with 7 bases identical to TRBD1. Germline loops: CDR1 LNHDA, CDR2 SQIVND (reference sequence). This CDR3 comprises 14 residues. Germline trimming cut 3 bases from V and 4 bases from J; bases unmatched to any gene: 5. In nucleotides, the CDR3 is TGTGCCAGTAGTATCGATTCAGGGGGCACTGAAGCTTTCTTT. Translation: CASSIDSGGTEAFF.